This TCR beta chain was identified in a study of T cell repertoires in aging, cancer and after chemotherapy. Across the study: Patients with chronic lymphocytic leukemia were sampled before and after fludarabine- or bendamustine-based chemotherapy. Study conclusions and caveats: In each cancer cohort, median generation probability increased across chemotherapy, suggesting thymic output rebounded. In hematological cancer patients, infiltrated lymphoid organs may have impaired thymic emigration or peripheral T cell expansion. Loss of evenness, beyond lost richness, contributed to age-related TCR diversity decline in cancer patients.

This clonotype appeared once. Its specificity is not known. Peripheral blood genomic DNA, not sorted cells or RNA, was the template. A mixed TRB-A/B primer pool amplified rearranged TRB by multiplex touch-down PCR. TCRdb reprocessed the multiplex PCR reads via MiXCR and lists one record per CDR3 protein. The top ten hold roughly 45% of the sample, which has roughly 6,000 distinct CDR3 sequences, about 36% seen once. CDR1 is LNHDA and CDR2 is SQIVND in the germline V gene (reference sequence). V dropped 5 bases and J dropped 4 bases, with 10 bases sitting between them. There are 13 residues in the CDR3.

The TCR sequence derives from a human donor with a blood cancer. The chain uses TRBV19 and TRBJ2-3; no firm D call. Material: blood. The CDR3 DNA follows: TGTGCCAGTAGTCCCGTAAGAGCAGATACGCAGTATTTT. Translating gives CASSPVRADTQYF.